The 15 T cell receptor beta chains below come from one sample, sequenced in a study of cytomegalovirus exposure and HLA in healthy donors. The PCR was carried out with 60 Vbeta primers and 13 Jbeta primers. Repertoires were generated with immunoSEQ multiplex PCR, while TCRdb's copy carries only in-frame clones and drops some. The sample carries 150,000 to 200,000 clones, more than 75% recorded once. Input material: PBMCs. The receptors come from a woman aged 45-60 years in good health and CMV-seronegative.

This clone came up once. The CDR3 region is CASSFLLAGRTGELFF. The CDR3 nucleotides are TGTGCCAGCAGTTTTTTACTAGCGGGACGAACCGGGGAGCTGTTTTTT. The rearrangement joins TRBV27 to TRBJ2-2; 10 bases map to TRBD2. Germline V gene data show CDR1 as MNHEY and CDR2 as SMNVEV (reference sequence). V lost 3 bases to trimming and J lost 5 bases; unmatched junction nucleotides: 6. The CDR3 covers 16 residues.

The rearrangement links TRBV7-9 to TRBJ2-5; TRBD2 agrees at 10 bases. J gave up 2 bases and V 7 bases, and 7 bases lay outside the gene matches. Germline V CDR1 and CDR2: SEHNR, FQNEAQ (reference sequence). The CDR3 is made up of 15 amino acids. CDR3 residues: CASTRLAGLQETQYF. The CDR3 nucleotides are TGTGCCAGCACGAGACTAGCGGGCTTACAAGAGACCCAGTACTTC.

A remark on this clone: The sample has other DNA sequences that encode this CDR3 too. The chain employs TRBV4-2 and TRBJ1-1, with 8 bases identical to TRBD1. The germline CDR1 and CDR2 sequences are LGHNA and YNFKEQ. Trimming removed 3 bases from V and 1 base from J; junction bases left unmatched: 4. The CDR3 is 15 residues long. The CDR3: CASSHGQGGNTEAFF. The CDR3 DNA reads TGTGCCAGCAGCCATGGACAGGGAGGGAACACTGAAGCTTTCTTT.

The chain recombines TRBV6-6 with TRBJ1-5; a possible D gene is TRBD1 (5 bases). Per the germline V gene, CDR1 is MNHNY and CDR2 is SVGAGI (reference sequence). The CDR3 runs 15 residues. V was shortened by 2 bases and J by 4 bases, with 12 bases between the two germline ends. The CDR3 DNA follows: TGTGCCAGCAGTTACGGGGCAGGGCCAAATCAGCCCCAGCATTTT. Protein: CASSYGAGPNQPQHF.

As regards this clone: A read error may account for a junction end that differs from germline. The CDR3 sequence: CASSLAGTANEQFF. The DNA for the CDR3 is TGTGCTAGCAGCCTAGCCGGGACTGCCAATGAGCAGTTCTTC. The chain links TRBV7-7 to TRBJ2-1; tentative D call: TRBD2 (6 bases). The CDR3 spans 14 residues. Per the germline V gene, CDR1 is SSHAT and CDR2 is FNYEAQ (reference sequence).

This clone was counted only a few times. V usage is TRBV5-6 and J usage is TRBJ1-1, with TRBD1 identical over 8 bases. Germline V gene data show CDR1 as SGHDT and CDR2 as YYEEEE. V dropped 4 bases and J dropped 12; count of bases not matched to a gene: 11. The CDR3 runs to 13 residues. CDR3 in amino acids: CASSPGQGLPPFF. The CDR3 DNA follows: TGTGCCAGCAGCCCTGGACAGGGATTACCTCCTTTCTTT.

The J gene is TRBJ2-1, the V gene TRBV27, with a weak D call TRBD2 (5 bases). Between the trimmed V and J ends, which lost 8 bases and 2 bases, there was a span of 16 bases. This CDR3 has 15 amino acids. CDR1 is MNHEY and CDR2 is SMNVEV in the germline V gene (reference sequence). The CDR3: CASGRPSGPYNEQFF. The CDR3 bases are TGTGCCAGCGGTAGGCCCAGCGGTCCCTACAATGAGCAGTTCTTC.

The chain is built from TRBV4-1 and TRBJ1-4; possibly TRBD1 for D (6 bases). V lost 4 bases, J lost 4 bases, and 16 bases lay in between. This CDR3 is 16 amino acids long. CDR1 is MGHRA and CDR2 is YSYEKL in the germline V gene. The CDR3 coding sequence is TGCGCCAGCAGCCCACCCATTACAGGGTTTAATGAAAAACTGTTTTTT. Protein: CASSPPITGFNEKLFF.

This chain links TRBV28 with TRBJ1-1, with TRBD1 matching 11 bases. V lost 1 base, J lost 1 base, and 5 bases stayed unmatched. Germline CDR1 reads MDHEN; CDR2 reads SYDVKM. The CDR3 is made up of 17 amino acids. CDR3: CASSLYRDRGANTEAFF. The CDR3 nucleotides read TGTGCCAGCAGTTTATACCGGGACAGGGGGGCGAACACTGAAGCTTTCTTT.

This sequence joins TRBV7-2 and TRBJ1-2; D might be TRBD1 (5 bases). Trimming pared 5 bases from V and 2 bases from J, leaving 18 bases between. In germline, CDR1 is SGHTA, CDR2 FQGNSA. The CDR3 runs 16 residues. The CDR3 region is CASSRVGEALNYGYTF. For the CDR3, the DNA is TGTGCCAGCAGCCGGGTGGGGGAGGCGCTAAACTATGGCTACACCTTC.

V is TRBV6-1 and J is TRBJ1-6; D remains ambiguous. Germline V gene sequence: CDR1 MNHNS, CDR2 SASEGT. This CDR3 spans 17 amino acids. Trimming pared 4 bases from V and 3 bases from J, leaving 16 bases between. CDR3 in DNA: TGTGCCAGCAGTGGTTGGGCAGGAACGAGCTATAATTCACCCCTCCACTTT. It encodes CASSGWAGTSYNSPLHF.

The gene calls are TRBV11-2 and TRBJ2-1; D possibly corresponds to TRBD1 (5 bases). The CDR3 covers 15 residues. Germline V gene sequence: CDR1 SGHAT, CDR2 FQNNGV. The V and J ends lost 1 base and 7 bases respectively, with 14 bases between them. CDR3 loop: CASSLGQGSLNEQFF. In nucleotides, the CDR3 is TGTGCCAGCAGCTTAGGCCAGGGAAGTTTAAATGAGCAGTTCTTC. Supplemented by reference TRBV11-2 and TRBJ2-1, the full variable domain reads EAGVAQSPRYKIIEKRQSVAFWCNPISGHATLYWYQQILGQGPKLLIQFQNNGVVDDSQLPKDRFSAERLKGVDSTLKIQPAKLEDSAVYLCASSLGQGSLNEQFFGPGTRLTVL.

This clone occurred once. The rearrangement uses TRBV30 and TRBJ2-5; D possibly corresponds to TRBD2 (6 bases). The V gene lost 2 bases and the J gene lost 5 bases, with 15 bases spanning the gap. The germline CDR1 and CDR2 sequences are GTSNPN and SVGIG (reference sequence). The CDR3 spans 14 residues. The CDR3 DNA is TGTGCCTGGAGTCGGGGGAGCCGGGGGGAGACCCAGTACTTC. Its protein is CAWSRGSRGETQYF.

The chain carries TRBV7-8 and TRBJ1-1; D is undetermined. V was shortened by 4 bases and J by 6 bases, with 9 bases between the two germline ends. Germline CDR1 SGHVS, CDR2 FQNEAQ. This CDR3 region has 12 residues. CDR3 DNA sequence: TGTGCCAGCAGCTCACGTCAGGCTGAAGCTTTCTTT. Amino acids: CASSSRQAEAFF.

The V and J genes are TRBV7-2 and TRBJ1-4, with D unresolved. Germline CDR1 reads SGHTA; CDR2 reads FQGNSA. The ends were cut back, 5 bases at V and 0 bases at J, with 10 bases in the middle. The CDR3 spans 15 residues. CDR3 loop: CASSALVATNEKLFF. DNA of the CDR3: TGTGCCAGCAGCGCACTCGTTGCAACTAATGAAAAACTGTTTTTT.